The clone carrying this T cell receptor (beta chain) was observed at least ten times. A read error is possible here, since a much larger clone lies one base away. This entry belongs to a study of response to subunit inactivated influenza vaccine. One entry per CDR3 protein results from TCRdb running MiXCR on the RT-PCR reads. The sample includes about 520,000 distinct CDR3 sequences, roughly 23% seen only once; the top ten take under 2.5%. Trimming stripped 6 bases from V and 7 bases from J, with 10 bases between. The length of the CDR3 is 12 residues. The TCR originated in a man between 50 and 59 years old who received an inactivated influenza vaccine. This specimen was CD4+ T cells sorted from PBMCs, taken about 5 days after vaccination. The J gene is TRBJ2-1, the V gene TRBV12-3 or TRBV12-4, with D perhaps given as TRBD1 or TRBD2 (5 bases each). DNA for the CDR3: TGTGCCAGCAGCTTATGGGGGAATGAGCAGTTCTTC. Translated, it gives CASSLWGNEQFF.